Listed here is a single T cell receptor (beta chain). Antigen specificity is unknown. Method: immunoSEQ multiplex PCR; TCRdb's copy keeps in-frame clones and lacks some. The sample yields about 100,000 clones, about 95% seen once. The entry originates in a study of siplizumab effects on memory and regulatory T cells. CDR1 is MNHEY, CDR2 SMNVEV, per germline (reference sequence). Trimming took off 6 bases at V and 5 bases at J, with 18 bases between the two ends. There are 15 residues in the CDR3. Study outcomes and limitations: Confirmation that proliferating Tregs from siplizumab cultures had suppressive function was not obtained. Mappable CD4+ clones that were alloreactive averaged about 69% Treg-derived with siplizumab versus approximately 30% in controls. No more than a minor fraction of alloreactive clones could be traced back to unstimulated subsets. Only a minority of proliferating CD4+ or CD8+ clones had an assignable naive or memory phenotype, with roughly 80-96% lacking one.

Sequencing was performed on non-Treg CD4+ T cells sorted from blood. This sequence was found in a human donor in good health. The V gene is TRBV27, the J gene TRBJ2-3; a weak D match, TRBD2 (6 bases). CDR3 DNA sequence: TGTGCCAGCAGCCAAGGGACTTTTTCCGGAGATACGCAGTATTTT. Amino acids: CASSQGTFSGDTQYF.